What follows is one T cell receptor (beta chain) and its context. Its target is not known. V lost 0 bases and J lost 0; bases outside the gene matches: 10. The CDR3 consists of 18 residues. Germline V gene sequence: CDR1 SGHRS, CDR2 YFSETQ. The data are from a study of cytomegalovirus exposure and HLA in healthy donors. Overall study findings and caveats: TRBV6-2, TRBV6-3 and some other V segments were excluded as indistinguishable. Confirmation was obtained in vitro that a few CMV-associated chains are specific for CMV antigens.

13 Jbeta primers and 60 Vbeta primers were used for the PCR. Profiling relied on immunoSEQ multiplex PCR, and the TCRdb table lists in-frame clones only, not all of them. Of under 200,000 clones in the sample, around 80% were seen once. The chain employs TRBV5-1 and TRBJ2-3; 7 bases map to TRBD2. The sample was PBMCs. This receptor was obtained from a man aged 45-65 years in good health and CMV-seropositive. This CDR3 is CASSLAPLANPSTDTQYF. The CDR3 bases are TGCGCCAGCAGCTTGGCCCCACTAGCGAACCCTAGCACAGATACGCAGTATTTT.